This T cell receptor (beta chain) was obtained from a study of T cell repertoires in cytomegalovirus infection. Study-wide context: The authors used CMV epitopes that were HLA-C-restricted (recently identified) and HLA-B-restricted (well studied). Matching HLA type and CMV infection were both indicated by public TCR beta signatures. General study results and limits: The study found HLA-C-restricted CMV-specific TCR beta clonotypes dominating the ex vivo response. Identification of carriers of CMV plus the relevant HLA was performed using cumulative public TCR beta family frequency.

Trimming took off 8 bases at V and 8 bases at J, with 19 bases between the two ends. In germline, CDR1 is SNHLY, CDR2 FYNNEI. The CDR3 has 14 residues. Each CDR3 protein is one row after TCRdb ran MiXCR on the reads. This sample carries some 350,000 distinct CDR3 sequences, approximately 32% of them seen once, and the ten largest clones take 20%. This clonotype was counted a single time. Antigen specificity is unknown. Sequences were derived from cultured PBMCs, sampled from culture after CMV antigen stimulation. This TCR came from a human donor in good health (CMV status not recorded). Some clones in this sample may be carry-over from other donors' samples. V usage is TRBV2 and J usage is TRBJ1-5, with TRBD1 as a possible D gene (5 bases). The CDR3 DNA sequence: TGTGCCAGCCAATCCGGGACGGGATGGGAGCCCCAGCATTTT. Protein sequence: CASQSGTGWEPQHF. Full variable domain (rest looked up from reference TRBV2 and TRBJ1-5): EPEVTQTPSHQVTQMGQEVILRCVPISNHLYFYWYRQILGQKVEFLVSFYNNEISEKSEIFDDQFSVERPDGSNFTLKIRSTKLEDSAMYFCASQSGTGWEPQHFGDGTRLSIL.